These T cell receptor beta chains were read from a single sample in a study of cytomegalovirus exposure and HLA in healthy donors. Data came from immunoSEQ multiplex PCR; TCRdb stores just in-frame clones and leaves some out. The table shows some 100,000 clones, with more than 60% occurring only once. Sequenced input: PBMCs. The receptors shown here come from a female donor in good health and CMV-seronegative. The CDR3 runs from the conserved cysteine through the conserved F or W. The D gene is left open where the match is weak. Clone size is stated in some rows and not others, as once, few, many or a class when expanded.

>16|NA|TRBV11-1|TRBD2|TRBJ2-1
CASSPHSGGRYNEQFF
TGTGCCAGCAGCCCACATAGCGGGGGGCGCTACAATGAGCAGTTCTTC
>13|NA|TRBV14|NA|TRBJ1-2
CASSRDTYYGYTF
TGTGCCAGCAGCCGGGACACCTACTATGGCTACACCTTC
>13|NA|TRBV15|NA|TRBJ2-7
CATSRTDRYEQYF
TGTGCCACCAGCAGGACTGACCGCTACGAGCAGTACTTC
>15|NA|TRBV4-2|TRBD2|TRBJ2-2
CASSQALRGAGELFF
TGTGCCAGCAGCCAGGCTTTGCGGGGGGCCGGGGAGCTGTTTTTT
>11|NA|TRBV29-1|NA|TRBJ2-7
CSVSSVGEQYF
TGCAGCGTTTCCAGTGTTGGTGAGCAGTACTTC
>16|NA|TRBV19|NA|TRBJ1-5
CASSISRGHGNQPQHF
TGTGCCAGTAGTATATCTCGTGGGCATGGCAATCAGCCCCAGCATTTT
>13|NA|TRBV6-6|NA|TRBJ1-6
CASSTPGNSPLHF
TGTGCCAGCAGTACCCCAGGAAATTCACCCCTCCACTTT
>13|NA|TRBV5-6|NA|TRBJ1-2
CASSLSYPGDYTF
TGTGCCAGCAGCTTGTCCTACCCCGGAGACTACACCTTC
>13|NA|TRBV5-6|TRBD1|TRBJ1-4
CASSRDRGGLLFF
TGTGCCAGCAGCCGAGACAGGGGTGGGCTACTGTTTTTT
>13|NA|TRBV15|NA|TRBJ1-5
CATTSGQNQPQHF
TGTGCCACCACCTCCGGACAAAATCAGCCCCAGCATTTT
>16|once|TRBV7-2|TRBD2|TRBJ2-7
CASSLGHWTSGYEQYF
TGTGCCAGCAGCTTGGGGCACTGGACTAGCGGATACGAGCAGTACTTC
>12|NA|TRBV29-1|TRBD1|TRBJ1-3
CSSTGSGNTIYF
TGCAGCTCGACAGGGTCTGGAAACACCATATATTTT
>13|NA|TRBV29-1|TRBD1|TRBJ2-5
CSARQGGQETQYF
TGCAGCGCACGACAGGGGGGACAAGAGACCCAGTACTTC
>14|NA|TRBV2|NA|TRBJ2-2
CASSEARSTGELFF
TGTGCCAGCAGTGAAGCTAGGAGCACCGGGGAGCTGTTTTTT
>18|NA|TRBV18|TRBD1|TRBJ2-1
CASSSITGGLVSYNEQFF
TGTGCCAGCTCAAGTATCACAGGGGGCTTAGTGTCCTACAATGAGCAGTTCTTC
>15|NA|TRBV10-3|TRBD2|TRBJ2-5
CAISDSGGALETQYF
TGTGCCATCAGTGACAGCGGGGGGGCCTTAGAGACCCAGTACTTC
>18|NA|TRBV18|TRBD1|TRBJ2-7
CASSRSGQGLLVQSEQYF
TGTGCCAGCTCACGTTCGGGACAGGGCCTCTTAGTGCAAAGCGAGCAGTACTTC
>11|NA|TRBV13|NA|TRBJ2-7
CASSLRAEQYF
TGTGCCAGCAGCTTGAGGGCCGAGCAGTACTTC
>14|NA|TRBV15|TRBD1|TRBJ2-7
CATSAGTGPYEQYF
TGTGCCACCAGCGCCGGGACAGGCCCCTACGAGCAGTACTTC
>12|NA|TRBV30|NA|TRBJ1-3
CASGGPGNTIYF
TGTGCCTCGGGGGGTCCGGGAAACACCATATATTTT
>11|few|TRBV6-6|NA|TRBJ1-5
CASSYSTDQHF
TGTGCCAGCAGTTACTCGACAGACCAGCATTTT
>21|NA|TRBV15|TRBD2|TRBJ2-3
CATSRPKALAGGVLGVDTQYF
TGTGCCACCAGCAGACCCAAAGCTCTAGCGGGTGGGGTATTAGGGGTAGATACGCAGTATTTT
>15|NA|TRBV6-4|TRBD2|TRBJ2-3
CASSKTSGDTDTQYF
TGTGCCAGCTCGAAGACTAGCGGGGACACAGATACGCAGTATTTT
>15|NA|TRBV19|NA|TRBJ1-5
CASSTGTPIGQPQHF
TGTGCCAGTAGCACCGGGACACCAATTGGTCAGCCCCAGCATTTT
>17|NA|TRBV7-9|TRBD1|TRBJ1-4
CASSLGQGILEHEKLFF
TGTGCCAGCAGCTTGGGACAGGGCATTTTAGAGCATGAAAAACTGTTTTTT
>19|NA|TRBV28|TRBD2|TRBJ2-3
CASSLGLAGAKQLPDTQYF
TGTGCCAGCAGTTTAGGTCTAGCGGGGGCCAAGCAGTTGCCAGATACGCAGTATTTT
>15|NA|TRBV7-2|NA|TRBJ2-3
CASSLEAGATDTQYF
TGTGCCAGCAGCTTAGAGGCGGGGGCGACGGATACGCAGTATTTT
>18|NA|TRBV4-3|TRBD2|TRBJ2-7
CASSQDTSGGAVSYEQYF
TGCGCCAGCAGCCAAGATACTAGCGGGGGGGCGGTCTCCTACGAGCAGTACTTC
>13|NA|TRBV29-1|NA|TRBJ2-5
CSVALSQQETQYF
TGCAGCGTTGCCCTTTCGCAGCAAGAGACCCAGTACTTC
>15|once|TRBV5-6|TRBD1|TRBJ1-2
CASSSRDRANYGYTF
TGTGCCAGCAGCTCCCGGGACAGGGCGAACTATGGCTACACCTTC
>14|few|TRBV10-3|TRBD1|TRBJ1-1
CAIGQGIVDTEAFF
TGTGCCATCGGACAGGGTATAGTGGACACTGAAGCTTTCTTT
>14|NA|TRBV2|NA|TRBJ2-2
CASRRLDNTGELFF
TGTGCCAGCAGAAGACTAGACAACACCGGGGAGCTGTTTTTT
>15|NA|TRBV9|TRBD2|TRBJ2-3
CASSVGGVRTDTQYF
TGTGCCAGCAGCGTCGGGGGGGTTCGCACAGATACGCAGTATTTT
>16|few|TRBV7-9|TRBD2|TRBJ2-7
CASSPPFTSDTYEQYF
TGTGCCAGCAGCCCACCCTTCACTAGCGATACCTACGAGCAGTACTTC
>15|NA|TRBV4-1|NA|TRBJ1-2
CASSQDESGYYGYTF
TGCGCCAGCAGCCAAGATGAGTCGGGGTATTATGGCTACACCTTC
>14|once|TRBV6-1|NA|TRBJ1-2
CASSPSTGYYGYTF
TGTGCCAGCAGTCCAAGTACAGGATACTATGGCTACACCTTC
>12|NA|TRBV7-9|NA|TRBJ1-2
CASIQGSGGYTF
TGTGCCAGCATTCAGGGTTCGGGTGGCTACACCTTC
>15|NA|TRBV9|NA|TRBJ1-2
CASSPQGTRNYGYTF
TGTGCCAGCAGCCCCCAGGGGACGAGAAACTATGGCTACACCTTC
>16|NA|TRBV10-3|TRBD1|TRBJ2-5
CAISEPPGQGRETQYF
TGTGCCATCAGTGAGCCCCCGGGACAGGGGAGGGAGACCCAGTACTTC
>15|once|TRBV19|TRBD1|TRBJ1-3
CASIPSTGSGNTIYF
TGTGCCAGTATCCCCTCGACAGGGAGTGGAAACACCATATATTTT
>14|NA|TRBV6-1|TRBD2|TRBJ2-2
CASSEAGGIGELFF
TGTGCCAGCAGTGAGGCGGGGGGGATCGGGGAGCTGTTTTTT
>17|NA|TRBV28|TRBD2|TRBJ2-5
CASSLLSGDAGRETQYF
TGTGCCAGCAGTTTACTTAGCGGGGACGCCGGTCGGGAGACCCAGTACTTC
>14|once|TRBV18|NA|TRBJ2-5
CASSPNSPGETQYF
TGTGCCAGCTCACCGAACTCGCCCGGAGAGACCCAGTACTTC
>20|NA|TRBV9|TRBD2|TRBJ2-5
CASSVEDRLLADLPGETQYF
TGTGCCAGCAGCGTAGAGGATCGCCTACTAGCGGACCTGCCCGGGGAGACCCAGTACTTC
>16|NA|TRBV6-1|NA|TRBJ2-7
CASSEGRAGATYEQYF
TGTGCCAGCAGTGAAGGTCGGGCAGGGGCCACCTACGAGCAGTACTTC
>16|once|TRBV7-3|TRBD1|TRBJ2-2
CASSLWGQGDTGELFF
TGTGCCAGCAGCTTGTGGGGACAGGGTGACACCGGGGAGCTGTTTTTT
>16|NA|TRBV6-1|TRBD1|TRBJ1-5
CASSEAGWDSGRPQHF
TGTGCCAGCAGTGAAGCCGGATGGGACAGCGGACGGCCCCAGCATTTT
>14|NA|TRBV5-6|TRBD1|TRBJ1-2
CASSLETGDYGYTF
TGTGCCAGCAGCCTGGAGACAGGGGACTATGGCTACACCTTC
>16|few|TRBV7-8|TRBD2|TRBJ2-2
CASSQRLAGATGELFF
TGTGCCAGCAGCCAAAGACTAGCGGGGGCGACCGGGGAGCTGTTTTTT
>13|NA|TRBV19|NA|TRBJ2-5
CASSMSRRGTQYF
TGTGCCAGTAGTATGTCCCGCCGGGGGACCCAGTACTTC
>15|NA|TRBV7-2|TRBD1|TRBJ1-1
CASSLAPGTGTEAFF
TGTGCCAGCAGCTTAGCCCCCGGGACAGGCACTGAAGCTTTCTTT
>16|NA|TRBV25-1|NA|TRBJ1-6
CASRGQSISGNSPLHF
TGTGCCAGCCGAGGACAGTCCATATCGGGTAATTCACCCCTCCACTTT
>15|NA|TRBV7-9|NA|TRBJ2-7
CASSPGRQISYEQYF
TGTGCCAGCAGCCCAGGTCGACAGATTTCCTACGAGCAGTACTTC
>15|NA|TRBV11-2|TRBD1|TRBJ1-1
CASSLRTGLNTEAFF
TGTGCCAGCAGTTTAAGGACAGGGTTGAACACTGAAGCTTTCTTT
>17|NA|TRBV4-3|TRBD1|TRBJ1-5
CASSQDSAGGTYQPQHF
TGCGCCAGCAGCCAAGATTCCGCAGGGGGCACCTATCAGCCCCAGCATTTT
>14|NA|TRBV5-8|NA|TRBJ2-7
CASSLPGNSYEQYF
TGTGCCAGCAGCTTGCCAGGAAACTCCTACGAGCAGTACTTC
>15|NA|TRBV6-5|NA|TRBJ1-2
CASSPRGQSLYGYTF
TGTGCCAGCAGCCCTCGTGGACAGTCCCTCTATGGCTACACCTTC